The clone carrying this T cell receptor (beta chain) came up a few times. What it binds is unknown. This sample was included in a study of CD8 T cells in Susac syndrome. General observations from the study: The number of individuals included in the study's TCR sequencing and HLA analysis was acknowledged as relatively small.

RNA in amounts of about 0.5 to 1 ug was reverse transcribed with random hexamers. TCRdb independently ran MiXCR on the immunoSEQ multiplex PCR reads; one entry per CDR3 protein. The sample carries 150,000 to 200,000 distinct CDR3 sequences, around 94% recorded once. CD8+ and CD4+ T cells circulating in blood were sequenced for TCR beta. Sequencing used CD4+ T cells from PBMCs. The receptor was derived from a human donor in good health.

The CDR3, as DNA: TGTGCCAGCAGGGTACAGGAGACCCAGTACTTC. Its translation: CASRVQETQYF. V usage is TRBV2 and J usage is TRBJ2-5, with D unclear. The CDR3 length is 11 residues. Between the trimmed V and J ends, which lost 6 bases and 5 bases, there was a span of 7 bases. Germline CDR1 is SNHLY and CDR2 is FYNNEI.